Below, 27 T cell receptor beta chains from the same sample are listed, as sequenced in a study of T cell responses to AZD1222 COVID-19 vaccine. Sequenced by immunoSEQ multiplex PCR; TCRdb stores in-frame clones only, minus some. The sample records some 200,000 clones, 85% to 95% being singletons. The input for sequencing was peripheral blood, taken 28 days after the second AZD1222 dose. All receptors derive from an adult who received the AZD1222 COVID-19 vaccine.

The chain employs TRBV29-1 and TRBJ1-1, with 7 bases matching TRBD1. In germline, CDR1 is SQVTM, CDR2 ANQGSEA. The V gene end was trimmed by 4 bases and the J gene end by 5 bases; junction bases not matched to a gene: 13. This CDR3 has 15 amino acids. The CDR3 sequence is CSVGFVGGAGTEAFF. In DNA form, the CDR3 reads TGCAGCGTTGGATTCGTAGGGGGCGCAGGTACTGAAGCTTTCTTT.

This chain connects TRBV29-1 to TRBJ1-2; D not resolved. The V gene's germline CDR1 is SQVTM and CDR2 ANQGSEA. This CDR3 is 11 amino acids long. V dropped 5 bases and J dropped 3 bases, with 7 bases sitting between them. Here the CDR3 reads CSVMEDYGYTF. The CDR3 bases are TGCAGCGTTATGGAGGACTATGGCTACACCTTC.

This clone has just one count. The chain couples TRBV10-3 to TRBJ1-3; TRBD1 agrees at 9 bases. This CDR3 comprises 16 residues. The trim removed 4 bases at V and 0 bases at J, leaving 4 bases unmatched. Germline assignment: CDR1 ENHRY and CDR2 SYGVKD. The DNA for the CDR3 is TGTGCCATCAGTGTCGGGACAGGGAACTCTGGAAACACCATATATTTT. It specifies CAISVGTGNSGNTIYF.

The chain uses TRBV5-1 and TRBJ1-1, with 8 bases lining up with TRBD1. The CDR3 spans 14 residues. The V gene end was trimmed by 7 bases and the J gene end by 1 base; junction bases not matched to a gene: 6. In germline, CDR1 is SGHRS, CDR2 YFSETQ. The CDR3 sequence is CASGVGTGNTEAFF. CDR3 nucleotide sequence: TGCGCCAGCGGAGTCGGGACAGGGAACACTGAAGCTTTCTTT. The full variable domain, completed using reference TRBV5-1 and TRBJ1-1, is KAGVTQTPRYLIKTRGQQVTLSCSPISGHRSVSWYQQTPGQGLQFLFEYFSETQRNKGNFPGRFSGRQFSNSRSEMNVSTLELGDSALYLCASGVGTGNTEAFFGQGTRLTVV.

V is TRBV30 and J is TRBJ1-2; perhaps TRBD1 as D (5 bases). V was cut by 5 bases and J by 1 base, with 14 bases left in between. The CDR3 consists of 14 residues. Germline V lookup: CDR1 GTSNPN, CDR2 SVGIG (reference sequence). The CDR3: CAWRFRGLNYGYTF. CDR3 in DNA: TGTGCCTGGCGCTTCCGGGGCCTTAACTATGGCTACACCTTC.

V is TRBV28 and J is TRBJ2-7, with D possibly matching TRBD1 (6 bases). With 4 bases removed from V and 6 bases from J, the gap between germline ends came to 10 bases. Germline CDR1 reads MDHEN; CDR2 reads SYDVKM. The CDR3 contains 12 residues. The CDR3 sequence: CASSSQGPEQYF. CDR3 nucleotide sequence: TGTGCCAGCAGTTCCCAGGGGCCCGAGCAGTACTTC.

This chain joins TRBV19 and TRBJ1-5; D call uncertain. The V end was cut by 2 bases, the J end by 3 bases, with 8 bases between. CDR1 LNHDA and CDR2 SQIVND come from the germline V gene (reference sequence). The CDR3 loop spans 14 amino acids. The CDR3 DNA sequence: TGTGCCAGTAGTATACTGCGTCCCAATCAGCCCCAGCATTTT. Its translation is CASSILRPNQPQHF.

The chain has TRBV28 and TRBJ1-6; tentative D call: TRBD1 (5 bases). Trimming pared 7 bases from V and 6 bases from J, leaving 7 bases between. The CDR3 extends over 12 amino acids. Germline-derived CDR1 and CDR2 are MDHEN and SYDVKM. CDR3 residues: CASTRVNSPLHF. DNA for the CDR3: TGTGCCAGCACCAGGGTTAATTCACCCCTCCACTTT.

V is TRBV4-1 and J is TRBJ2-1, with a weak D call TRBD2 (7 bases). Deletions cut 0 bases from V and 4 bases from J, with 22 bases between. CDR1 and CDR2 (germline): MGHRA, YSYEKL. The CDR3 sequence is 19 residues long. The CDR3 sequence: CASSQERGGAGPFYNEQFF. CDR3 nucleotide sequence: TGCGCCAGCAGCCAAGAAAGGGGGGGGGCAGGGCCTTTTTACAATGAGCAGTTCTTC.

The J gene is TRBJ1-1, the V gene TRBV3-1 (or the pseudogene TRBV3-2); no definite D call. The CDR3 covers 14 residues. CDR1 is LGHDT and CDR2 is YNNKEL in the germline V gene (reference sequence). V dropped 4 bases and J dropped 5 bases, with 14 bases sitting between them. The DNA for the CDR3 is TGTGCCAGCAGCCTTGTTGTGGGTAGTACTGAAGCTTTCTTT. Translated, it gives CASSLVVGSTEAFF.

The chain joins TRBV24-1 to TRBJ1-2, with 7 bases fitting TRBD1. Trimming at V came to 4 bases and at J to 8 bases, leaving 9 bases not matched to a gene. This CDR3 contains 14 residues. The V gene's germline CDR1 is KGHDR and CDR2 SFDVKD. CDR3 residues: CATSDKQGRQGYTF. In DNA, the CDR3 is TGTGCCACCAGTGACAAACAGGGGCGACAGGGCTACACCTTC.

The sample holds one count of this clone. J is TRBJ1-3 and V is TRBV11-2; 8 positions agree with TRBD1. The CDR3 loop spans 16 amino acids. From germline, CDR1 is SGHAT and CDR2 FQNNGV. V dropped 5 bases and J dropped 0; count of bases not matched to a gene: 6. The CDR3 loop is CASSPRQGSSGNTIYF. Written as DNA, the CDR3 is TGTGCCAGCAGCCCCCGACAGGGGAGCTCTGGAAACACCATATATTTT.

This clone appeared once. This sample also contains other DNA sequences that code for the same CDR3. The chain employs TRBV5-1 and TRBJ1-5, with 8 nucleotides matching TRBD1. The CDR3 is 15 residues long. V lost 2 bases, J lost 0 bases, and 1 base stayed unmatched. CDR1 is SGHRS and CDR2 is YFSETQ in the germline V gene. As DNA, the CDR3 is TGCGCCAGCAGCTTACAGGGGGGTAGCAATCAGCCCCAGCATTTT. This gives the protein CASSLQGGSNQPQHF. Using reference TRBV5-1 and TRBJ1-5 for the parts outside the CDR3, the full variable domain is KAGVTQTPRYLIKTRGQQVTLSCSPISGHRSVSWYQQTPGQGLQFLFEYFSETQRNKGNFPGRFSGRQFSNSRSEMNVSTLELGDSALYLCASSLQGGSNQPQHFGDGTRLSIL.

The CDR3 region has the DNA TGCGCCAGCAGTGATAGGGAGGGGAGAGCTAACTATGGCTACACCTTC. Translated, it gives CASSDREGRANYGYTF. The chain links TRBV10-1 to TRBJ1-2; tentatively, D is TRBD1 (5 bases). Germline V CDR1 and CDR2: WNHNN, SYGVQD (reference sequence). V lost 3 bases to trimming and J lost 0 bases, with 14 bases between them. The CDR3 is 16 amino acids.

This clone was detected once. This chain connects TRBV5-6 to TRBJ1-1, with TRBD1 as a possible D gene (5 bases). V lost 2 bases and J 0 bases, leaving 14 bases between the germline ends. The CDR3 contains 16 residues. Germline V lookup: CDR1 SGHDT, CDR2 YYEEEE. The CDR3 region is CASSLAPGRVNTEAFF. The DNA for the CDR3 is TGTGCCAGCAGCTTAGCTCCGGGGCGGGTGAACACTGAAGCTTTCTTT.

There are a few counts of this clone. A read error may produce the germline difference seen at one junction end. The CDR3 DNA follows: TGCAGCGTTGAACATTTAGGGGGGGTCCTCTTC. Translated: CSVEHLGGVLF. The chain combines TRBV29-1 with TRBJ1-2; D may be TRBD1 (6 bases). CDR1 and CDR2 (germline): SQVTM, ANQGSEA. This CDR3 is 11 amino acids long. The full variable domain, completed using reference TRBV29-1 and TRBJ1-2, is SAVISQKPSRDICQRGTSLTIQCQVDSQVTMMFWYRQQPGQSLTLIATANQGSEATYESGFVIDKFPISRPNLTFSTLTVSNMSPEDSSIYLCSVEHLGGVLFGSGTRLTVV.

The chain links TRBV2 to TRBJ1-1, with D perhaps TRBD1 (6 bases). From germline, CDR1 is SNHLY and CDR2 FYNNEI. The CDR3 has 15 amino acids. The V gene lost 6 bases and the J gene lost 4 bases, with 18 bases spanning the gap. Here the CDR3 DNA reads TGTGCCAGCAGCCAAGAGGGGGGCGCAGGCACTGAAGCTTTCTTT. Translation: CASSQEGGAGTEAFF.

The chain joins TRBV6-1 to TRBJ2-7, with TRBD2 matching over 8 bases. V shed 2 bases, J shed 1 base, and the junction held 13 bases outside the gene matches. The germline V gene encodes CDR1 MNHNS and CDR2 SASEGT. The CDR3 runs to 18 residues. For the CDR3, the DNA is TGTGCCAGCAGTGAATCTGTTAACGGGGGGGCAAGGTCCTACGAGCAGTACTTC. Its translation is CASSESVNGGARSYEQYF.

The chain carries TRBV15 and TRBJ2-3, with no clear D. Germline values: CDR1 LNHNV, CDR2 YYDKDF (reference sequence). The CDR3 sequence is 15 residues long. Trimming removed 0 bases at V and 1 base at J, with 8 bases between. CDR3 region: CATSREGSGTDTQYF. The CDR3 coding sequence is TGTGCCACCAGCAGAGAAGGCAGCGGCACAGATACGCAGTATTTT. Looking up the rest from reference TRBV15 and TRBJ2-3 gives the full variable domain: DAMVIQNPRYQVTQFGKPVTLSCSQTLNHNVMYWYQQKSSQAPKLLFHYYDKDFNNEADTPDNFQSRRPNTSFCFLDIRSPGLGDTAMYLCATSREGSGTDTQYFGPGTRLTVL.

This clone appeared a single time. The rearrangement uses TRBV11-3 and TRBJ1-1, with D possibly TRBD1 on 6 matching bases. Germline-derived CDR1 and CDR2 are SGHNT and YENEEA. V shed 5 bases and J shed 7 bases, with 11 bases lying between them. There are 12 residues in the CDR3. The CDR3 spells CASSGRGGEAFF. For the CDR3, the DNA is TGTGCCAGCAGCGGTCGAGGGGGTGAAGCTTTCTTT.

The table lists this clone with many counts. This chain uses TRBV5-6 with TRBJ1-1; a weak D match, TRBD1 (5 bases). Looked up from germline, CDR1 is SGHDT and CDR2 is YYEEEE. V was trimmed by 3 bases and J by 3 bases, leaving 9 bases between them. CDR3 length equals 13 residues. CDR3 amino acids: CASSWTGDTEAFF. CDR3 bases: TGTGCCAGCAGCTGGACGGGGGACACTGAAGCTTTCTTT.

The chain is built from TRBV5-1 and TRBJ2-1, with 11 bases fitting TRBD2. J was trimmed by 5 bases and V by 4 bases; bases with no gene match: 5. CDR3 length: 15 amino acids. Germline CDR1 is SGHRS and CDR2 is YFSETQ. CDR3 nucleotide sequence: TGCGCCAGCAGCAACCTAGCGGGGGGCGACAATGAGCAGTTCTTC. Its protein product is CASSNLAGGDNEQFF.

The chain combines TRBV6-1 with TRBJ1-5, with a weak D call TRBD1 (5 bases). This CDR3 has 15 amino acids. Per germline, CDR1 MNHNS and CDR2 SASEGT. Trimming took off 2 bases at V and 2 bases at J, with 10 bases between the two ends. CDR3 in amino acids: CASSEHGGGNQPQHF. The CDR3 DNA is TGTGCCAGCAGTGAACATGGAGGGGGCAATCAGCCCCAGCATTTT.

This rearrangement joins TRBV18 to TRBJ2-7; 10 nucleotides match TRBD1. CDR1 and CDR2 (germline): KGHSH, LQKENI. This CDR3 contains 14 residues. The J segment lost 7 bases and the V segment lost 4 bases, leaving 7 bases of the junction unmatched. This CDR3 is CASSRGTGEGEQYF. CDR3 DNA: TGTGCCAGCTCACGTGGGACAGGGGAGGGGGAGCAGTACTTC.

The chain combines TRBV5-1 with TRBJ1-1; no clear D gene. Germline V gives CDR1 SGHRS, CDR2 YFSETQ. The V end was cut by 0 bases, the J end by 1 base, with 10 bases between. The CDR3 consists of 15 residues. The CDR3 sequence is CASSLVAGSNTEAFF. For the CDR3, the DNA is TGCGCCAGCAGCTTGGTTGCGGGGTCGAACACTGAAGCTTTCTTT.

The chain recombines TRBV3-1 (or the pseudogene TRBV3-2) with TRBJ2-2, with 9 bases aligning to TRBD1. The germline gives CDR1 LGHDT, CDR2 YNNKEL (reference sequence). CDR3 length: 16 residues. The V segment lost 0 bases and the J segment 7 bases; nucleotides outside the gene matches: 6. For the CDR3, the DNA is TGTGCCAGCAGCCAAGAAAGGACAGGGGTTTACGGGGAGCTGTTTTTT. Its translation: CASSQERTGVYGELFF.

CDR3 in amino acids: CASSERGESTDTQYF. CDR3 sequence (DNA): TGTGCCAGCAGTGAGCGGGGAGAAAGCACAGATACGCAGTATTTT. This rearrangement joins TRBV6-1 to TRBJ2-3; perhaps TRBD2 as D (6 bases). CDR3 length: 15 residues. Trimming removed 3 bases at V and 0 bases at J, with 10 bases between. In germline, CDR1 is MNHNS, CDR2 SASEGT.